This T cell receptor (beta chain) was identified in a study of cytomegalovirus exposure and HLA in healthy donors listed by TCRdb under 2017. Study-level background: The 500 to 700 repertoires of the first cohort and the 120 validation repertoires were produced on the same platform, according to a later analysis. The study was designed to test whether signatures of past pathogen exposure could be identified by cataloging public T cell receptors. In addition to the first cohort of approximately 650 subjects, a separate validation cohort of 100 to 150 different subjects was used. High-throughput TCR immunosequencing, statistical association of individual TCRs with disease status, and machine learning were combined to predict cytomegalovirus infection status.

Trimming removed 5 bases from V and 0 bases from J; the gene matches leave 3 bases unexplained. CDR1 is given as LNHDA and CDR2 as SQIVND, both from the germline V gene (reference sequence). The CDR3 covers 15 residues, taking in both the cysteine and the phenylalanine. The only DNA kept is the CDR3, 45 bases in frame from the first base. Separate from the approximately 670-subject first cohort, the validation cohort of 90 to 150 subjects was the group to which the donors belonged. On the study overall, not on this receptor specifically: All 120 or so repertoires were used to score co-occurrence in the validation cohort in a later analysis, because that analysis had no HLA typing for the cohort. A later analysis found that TCRs clustered in the first cohort also tended to co-occur in the 95 to 150 validation repertoires, with more than 90% of cluster scores above 0. Cytomegalovirus status was reported to be diagnosed by the classifier with high specificity and sensitivity in both the original and validation cohorts. A few of the identified cytomegalovirus-associated TCR beta chains were confirmed in vitro to be specific for cytomegalovirus antigens. The study gave a list of 150 to 200 TCR beta chains associated with cytomegalovirus. While some public TCRs were present in many individuals, most TCR sequences turned up only very rarely across donors. It was suggested by the authors that the approach could potentially be generalized to other disease states and immunological phenotypes.

As regards this clone: The antigen this receptor binds is unknown. Within one base of it there is no much larger clone, and no base qualities were kept.

Library method: the immunoSEQ multiplex PCR assay. As for how the authors treated the data: A statistical classification framework was developed to diagnose cytomegalovirus status using the catalog of TCR beta chain sequences. In TCRdb, the immuneACCESS table is reduced to in-frame sequences with V and J assigned. These tables do not hold every clone; where another copy was compared, an unresolved V gene accounts for under half, and the others remain unexplained. V, J and clone size were drawn from that table, and D and trimming were deduced from the DNA. Here the sample has approximately 150,000 clones; around 82% occur a single time. The top ten clonotypes cover roughly 10% of the sample.

The clonotype was recovered from a man aged 25 to 45 in good health and CMV-seropositive. The rearranged chain carries TRBV19 and TRBJ2-2; a stretch of 7 junction bases matches TRBD1. The sample was PBMCs. At the DNA level, the sequence is TGTGCCAGTAGTCCGGACAGGACGAACACCGGGGAGCTGTTTTTT. Translation gives CASSPDRTNTGELFF.